This record concerns one T cell receptor beta chain sequence. Its antigen is still unknown. The CDR3 totals 15 residues. V gave up 5 bases and J gave up 1 base; unmatched junction bases: 8. Germline-derived CDR1 and CDR2 are KGHSH and LQKENI. This entry belongs to a study of cytomegalovirus exposure and HLA in healthy donors. Whole-study results and caveats: Presence/absence analysis assumed near-uniform sequencing depth across donors. Researchers catalogued about 150 TCR beta chains as cytomegalovirus-associated. Most of the CMV-associated TCR beta chains (in a later analysis) appeared to be HLA-restricted. The majority of TCR sequences were rare, yet some public TCRs appeared in many donors.

Vbeta (60) and Jbeta (13) primers were used in the PCR. The protocol was immunoSEQ multiplex PCR, while the TCRdb copy is restricted to in-frame clones and leaves out a portion. Here the sample spans around 170,000 clones, about three quarters being singletons. Sequenced material: PBMCs. The sequence came from a man in his forties in good health and CMV-seronegative. The V call is TRBV18, the J call TRBJ2-7, with 7 bases aligning to TRBD1. The CDR3 spells CASSRFRDSSYEQYF. The CDR3 DNA reads TGTGCCAGCTCAAGATTCCGGGACAGTTCCTACGAGCAGTACTTC. Full variable domain (remainder filled in from reference TRBV18 and TRBJ2-7): NAGVMQNPRHLVRRRGQEARLRCSPMKGHSHVYWYRQLPEEGLKFMVYLQKENIIDESGMPKERFSAEFPKEGPSILRIQQVVRGDSAAYFCASSRFRDSSYEQYFGPGTRLTVT.